Below, 15 T cell receptor beta chains from the same sample are listed, as sequenced in a study of blood T cells in healthy people across ages. For the second PCR, which ran for about 6 to 11 cycles, a sample-barcoded 5' primer and a J-beta primer mix were used. TCRdb re-derived calls from the 5' RACE reads in MiXCR, one entry per CDR3 protein. The table lists roughly 1.6 million distinct CDR3 sequences, 30% to 40% of them singletons, with over 9% in the top ten. The sample was blood. The receptors stem from a woman under 40 in good health.

V and J are TRBV6-1 and TRBJ2-3; D possibly matches TRBD1 or TRBD2 (5 bases each). Germline CDR1 is MNHNS and CDR2 is SASEGT. This CDR3 comprises 16 residues. Trimming took off 0 bases at V and 1 base at J, with 11 bases between the two ends. In nucleotides, the CDR3 is TGTGCCAGCAGTGAAGCCGGGGCAGTCCGCACAGATACGCAGTATTTT. The encoded protein is CASSEAGAVRTDTQYF.

The chain couples TRBV29-1 to TRBJ2-7, with TRBD1 matching over 9 bases. Germline-derived CDR1 and CDR2 are SQVTM and ANQGSEA. CDR3 length: 15 amino acids. V lost 6 bases to trimming and J lost 0 bases; unmatched junction nucleotides: 9. CDR3 loop: CSVDGGTGSSYEQYF. The CDR3 nucleotides read TGCAGCGTCGATGGAGGGACAGGGAGCTCCTACGAGCAGTACTTC.

In this sample, this clonotype turned up a few times. The chain employs TRBV18 and TRBJ1-2; D remains ambiguous. Germline V CDR1 and CDR2: KGHSH, LQKENI. The CDR3 covers 13 residues. Trimming left V 5 bases short and J 6 bases short, with 13 bases between. The CDR3 reads CASSFKEGDGYTF. The CDR3, as DNA: TGTGCCAGCTCATTTAAGGAGGGAGATGGCTACACCTTC.

This clonotype was seen a handful of times. One junction end does not reproduce the germline sequence, and a read error may be involved. The rearrangement uses TRBV7-2 and TRBJ1-1; TRBD1 might be the D (5 bases). The CDR3 sequence is 15 residues long. From germline, CDR1 is SGHTA and CDR2 FQGNSA. The CDR3: CASSLAGAPNTEAFF. In DNA, the CDR3 is TGCGCCAGCAGCTTGGCCGGGGCCCCGAACACTGAAGCTTTCTTT.

This clonotype was counted many times. This chain links TRBV10-2 with TRBJ2-5; a possible D gene is TRBD1 (6 bases). This CDR3 is built from 16 residues. The V gene lost 4 bases and the J gene lost 1 base, with 16 bases spanning the gap. The germline V gene encodes CDR1 WSHSY and CDR2 SAAADI. The CDR3 DNA reads as TGCGCCAGCAGTGGAGGGGGTCGGGGACGCCAAGAGACCCAGTACTTC. Encoded protein: CASSGGGRGRQETQYF.

This clonotype was found a few times. V is TRBV5-6 and J is TRBJ1-2, with D possibly TRBD1 on 6 matching bases. Trimming cost V 6 bases and J 5 bases, with 29 bases left between them. The germline V gene encodes CDR1 SGHDT and CDR2 YYEEEE. The CDR3 loop spans 18 amino acids. The CDR3: CASTSGAYLVSGMYGYTF. In DNA form, the CDR3 reads TGTGCCAGCACCTCGGGGGCTTATTTGGTGTCAGGGATGTATGGCTACACCTTC.

The chain is built from TRBV7-8 and TRBJ1-1, with D perhaps TRBD1 (6 bases). V shed 5 bases and J shed 8 bases, with 24 bases lying between them. Germline V CDR1 and CDR2: SGHVS, FQNEAQ. This CDR3 spans 16 amino acids. The CDR3: CASSPTGIKGGTEAFF. DNA for the CDR3: TGTGCCAGCAGCCCCACAGGGATTAAGGGGGGGACCGAAGCTTTCTTT.

The CDR3 DNA follows: TGTGCCAGCAGTTCGACAGGGGGCGGCGGCACTGAAGCTTTCTTT. Translation: CASSSTGGGGTEAFF. The J gene is TRBJ1-1, the V gene TRBV28; 10 bases align to TRBD1. Unmatched junction bases numbered 6, after V lost 4 bases and J lost 4 bases. The germline V gene encodes CDR1 MDHEN and CDR2 SYDVKM. This CDR3 is built from 15 residues.

This clonotype came up many times. The genes are TRBV4-2 and TRBJ2-5; 8 nucleotides line up with TRBD2. Germline V gives CDR1 LGHNA, CDR2 YNFKEQ. V shed 1 base, J shed 2 bases, and the junction held 3 bases outside the gene matches. The CDR3 contains 15 residues. The CDR3 coding sequence is TGTGCCAGCAGCCAAGCGGGGGGGAATCAAGAGACCCAGTACTTC. This encodes CASSQAGGNQETQYF.

This chain joins TRBV9 and TRBJ2-1; a possible D gene is TRBD2 (6 bases). Trimming left V 1 base short and J 4 bases short, with 15 bases between. The CDR3 spans 16 residues. In germline, CDR1 is SGDLS, CDR2 YYNGEE. This CDR3 is CASSVRRAGTYNEQFF. CDR3 nucleotide sequence: TGTGCCAGCAGCGTAAGGAGGGCGGGTACATACAATGAGCAGTTCTTC.

The chain employs TRBV7-9 and TRBJ2-5; TRBD1 might be the D (6 bases). Trimming removed 5 bases from V and 0 bases from J, with 16 bases in between. Per germline, CDR1 SEHNR and CDR2 FQNEAQ (reference sequence). The CDR3 runs 16 residues. The CDR3 reads CASSELTRTDQETQYF. The CDR3 nucleotides read TGTGCCAGCAGCGAACTCACCAGGACAGACCAAGAGACCCAGTACTTC.

This clonotype appeared many times. The J gene is TRBJ2-1, the V gene TRBV18; 9 bases match TRBD2. J was trimmed by 0 bases and V by 3 bases; bases with no gene match: 3. The CDR3 consists of 16 residues. The germline V gene has CDR1 KGHSH and CDR2 LQKENI. CDR3 in DNA: TGTGCCAGCTCACCGCTAGCGGGGAGCTCCTACAATGAGCAGTTCTTC. Its protein product is CASSPLAGSSYNEQFF.

For this clonotype: The CDR3 ends on some other residue instead of the conserved phenylalanine or tryptophan, so this is likely a read error. The chain employs TRBV18 and TRBJ1-5; unclear D gene. The V gene lost 3 bases and the J gene lost 1 base, with 7 bases spanning the gap. Germline-derived CDR1 and CDR2 are KGHSH and LQKENI. The CDR3 has 14 amino acids. In DNA form, the CDR3 reads TGTGCCAGCTCACCCCAGAGGAGCAATCAGCCCCAGCATTTG. Amino acids: CASSPQRSNQPQHL.

This clonotype was detected only a few times. The gene calls are TRBV12-3 or TRBV12-4 and TRBJ1-4, with 7 bases aligning to TRBD1. The CDR3 has 15 residues. V shed 6 bases, J shed 8 bases, and the junction held 12 bases outside the gene matches. The CDR3 sequence is CASSRATGTAEKLFF. The CDR3 DNA follows: TGTGCCAGCAGCCGGGCTACCGGGACAGCAGAAAAACTGTTTTTT.

At least ten counts were recorded for this clonotype. The chain combines TRBV7-6 with TRBJ2-7; 15 nucleotides match TRBD2. The junction had 6 bases not matched to a gene; V was cut back by 7 bases and J by 5 bases. Germline CDR1 SGHVS, CDR2 FNYEAQ. The CDR3 sequence is 15 residues long. Written as DNA, the CDR3 is TGTGCCAGCACCCCCGGACTAGCGGGAGGGGACGAGCAGTACTTC. Amino acid sequence: CASTPGLAGGDEQYF.